This is a list of T cell receptor beta chains from one sample in a study of blood T cells in healthy people across ages. TCRdb recomputed calls from the 5' RACE reads with MiXCR, one row per CDR3 protein. The table includes over a million distinct CDR3 sequences, roughly two fifths detected once. What was sequenced was blood. The receptors originated from a woman aged 18 to 35 in good health. Each CDR3 is given with its conserved first and last residue. Each record gives: clone size, J gene, D gene, V gene, CDR3 protein, CDR3 DNA. A D gene is named only where the DNA matches it firmly. Expanded clones get a size class; other rows say once, few or many, or leave the size out.

abundance: NA; j_gene: TRBJ2-3; d_gene: NA; v_gene: TRBV6-6; CDR3aa: CASSYLGRVRDTQYF; CDR3nt: TGTGCCAGCAGTTATCTGGGACGAGTCCGGGATACGCAGTATTTT
abundance: NA; j_gene: TRBJ1-2; d_gene: NA; v_gene: TRBV12-3/TRBV12-4; CDR3aa: CASSYVDGAYGYTF; CDR3nt: TGTGCCAGCAGTTATGTGGACGGCGCCTATGGCTACACCTTC
abundance: NA; j_gene: TRBJ2-5; d_gene: NA; v_gene: TRBV12-3/TRBV12-4; CDR3aa: CASSLGLQKETQYF; CDR3nt: TGTGCCAGCAGTTTGGGGCTACAAAAAGAGACCCAGTACTTC
abundance: few; j_gene: TRBJ2-7; d_gene: NA; v_gene: TRBV20-1; CDR3aa: CSAKSQRYEQYF; CDR3nt: TGCAGTGCCAAATCCCAGCGTTACGAGCAGTACTTC
abundance: NA; j_gene: TRBJ1-2; d_gene: NA; v_gene: TRBV16; CDR3aa: CASSILEYGYTF; CDR3nt: TGTGCCAGCAGCATCTTAGAGTATGGCTACACCTTC
abundance: once; j_gene: TRBJ2-1; d_gene: TRBD2; v_gene: TRBV14; CDR3aa: CASSPFLAGGLVSSYNEQFF; CDR3nt: TGTGCCAGCAGCCCTTTCCTAGCGGGGGGACTCGTTAGCTCCTACAATGAGCAGTTCTTC
abundance: NA; j_gene: TRBJ2-7; d_gene: NA; v_gene: TRBV10-3; CDR3aa: CAISGAGNYEQYF; CDR3nt: TGTGCCATCTCGGGGGCGGGAAACTACGAGCAGTACTTC
abundance: NA; j_gene: TRBJ2-1; d_gene: NA; v_gene: TRBV5-6; CDR3aa: CASSLTEGYNEQFF; CDR3nt: TGTGCCAGCAGCTTGACCGAGGGGTACAATGAGCAGTTCTTC
abundance: NA; j_gene: TRBJ1-1; d_gene: NA; v_gene: TRBV28; CDR3aa: CASSLYAGGVHTEAFF; CDR3nt: TGTGCCAGCAGTTTATACGCCGGGGGGGTCCACACTGAAGCTTTCTTT
abundance: NA; j_gene: TRBJ2-5; d_gene: TRBD2; v_gene: TRBV27; CDR3aa: CASNPQHGLAGTQYF; CDR3nt: TGTGCCAGCAACCCTCAGCACGGACTAGCGGGGACCCAGTACTTC
abundance: few; j_gene: TRBJ2-7; d_gene: NA; v_gene: TRBV21-1; CDR3aa: CASSKVPTGDRYEQYF; CDR3nt: TGTGCCAGCAGCAAAGTTCCGACAGGGGATAGGTACGAGCAGTACTTC
abundance: few; j_gene: TRBJ2-1; d_gene: NA; v_gene: TRBV21-1; CDR3aa: CASSKSSTQRNEQFF; CDR3nt: TGTGCCAGCAGCAAGTCCTCGACACAGAGGAATGAGCAGTTCTTC
abundance: NA; j_gene: TRBJ1-1; d_gene: NA; v_gene: TRBV25-1; CDR3aa: CASKGHTEAFF; CDR3nt: TGTGCCAGCAAAGGACACACTGAAGCTTTCTTT
abundance: NA; j_gene: TRBJ1-5; d_gene: TRBD1; v_gene: TRBV6-6; CDR3aa: CASSYRDRGPNQPQHF; CDR3nt: TGTGCCAGCAGTTACCGCGACAGGGGACCTAATCAGCCCCAGCATTTT
abundance: NA; j_gene: TRBJ2-7; d_gene: TRBD2; v_gene: TRBV9; CDR3aa: CASSVGPQLAGVVYEQYF; CDR3nt: TGTGCCAGCAGCGTAGGCCCCCAACTAGCGGGGGTAGTCTACGAGCAGTACTTC
abundance: NA; j_gene: TRBJ2-2; d_gene: NA; v_gene: TRBV27; CDR3aa: CASTTTGMNTGELFF; CDR3nt: TGTGCCAGCACCACCACTGGAATGAACACCGGGGAGCTGTTTTTT
abundance: NA; j_gene: TRBJ2-1; d_gene: NA; v_gene: TRBV3-1; CDR3aa: CASSQRGGEQFF; CDR3nt: TGTGCCAGCAGCCAGAGGGGGGGTGAGCAGTTCTTC
abundance: NA; j_gene: TRBJ2-1; d_gene: TRBD1; v_gene: TRBV5-6; CDR3aa: CASSWLTGRSDEQFF; CDR3nt: TGTGCCAGCAGCTGGCTGACAGGGAGAAGTGATGAGCAGTTCTTC
abundance: NA; j_gene: TRBJ1-6; d_gene: NA; v_gene: TRBV6-5; CDR3aa: CASSYSSRLNSPLHF; CDR3nt: TGTGCCAGCAGTTACTCGAGCAGGTTGAATTCACCCCTCCACTTT
abundance: NA; j_gene: TRBJ2-1; d_gene: NA; v_gene: TRBV7-2; CDR3aa: CASTQLAGPYNEQFF; CDR3nt: TGTGCCAGCACCCAACTGGCTGGCCCCTACAATGAGCAGTTCTTC
abundance: few; j_gene: TRBJ2-3; d_gene: TRBD2; v_gene: TRBV5-1; CDR3aa: CASSSSSGHGDTQYF; CDR3nt: TGCGCCAGCAGCTCGTCTAGCGGCCACGGAGATACGCAGTATTTT
abundance: NA; j_gene: TRBJ1-2; d_gene: NA; v_gene: TRBV20-1; CDR3aa: CSATGRGGYGYTF; CDR3nt: TGCAGTGCTACCGGCCGGGGCGGCTATGGCTACACCTTC
abundance: NA; j_gene: TRBJ2-3; d_gene: NA; v_gene: TRBV9; CDR3aa: CASRSGFPTDTQYF; CDR3nt: TGTGCCAGCAGGTCAGGGTTCCCCACAGATACGCAGTATTTT
abundance: few; j_gene: TRBJ2-7; d_gene: TRBD2; v_gene: TRBV7-6; CDR3aa: CASSLKPAGATYEQYF; CDR3nt: TGTGCCAGCAGCTTAAAGCCGGCGGGAGCAACCTACGAGCAGTACTTC
abundance: many; j_gene: TRBJ2-5; d_gene: TRBD2; v_gene: TRBV28; CDR3aa: CASTSGGGYETQYF; CDR3nt: TGTGCCAGCACTAGCGGGGGGGGCTACGAGACCCAGTACTTC
abundance: NA; j_gene: TRBJ2-7; d_gene: NA; v_gene: TRBV7-3; CDR3aa: CASSLGPTYTEQYF; CDR3nt: TGTGCCAGCAGCCTGGGACCAACTTACACCGAGCAGTACTTC
abundance: NA; j_gene: TRBJ1-1; d_gene: NA; v_gene: TRBV20-1; CDR3aa: CTPSTEAFF; CDR3nt: TGCACCCCATCCACTGAAGCTTTCTTT
abundance: NA; j_gene: TRBJ2-7; d_gene: NA; v_gene: TRBV29-1; CDR3aa: CSVVSSETYEQYF; CDR3nt: TGCAGCGTTGTGTCTAGCGAGACCTACGAGCAGTACTTC
abundance: NA; j_gene: TRBJ1-2; d_gene: NA; v_gene: TRBV27; CDR3aa: CASAGVGYGYTF; CDR3nt: TGTGCCAGCGCAGGGGTTGGCTATGGCTACACCTTC
abundance: few; j_gene: TRBJ2-7; d_gene: NA; v_gene: TRBV21-1; CDR3aa: CASSKGLSPGLEREQYF; CDR3nt: TGTGCCAGCAGCAAGGGACTTTCCCCGGGACTAGAACGCGAGCAGTACTTC
abundance: few; j_gene: TRBJ2-7; d_gene: TRBD1; v_gene: TRBV7-9; CDR3aa: CASSSQGGFISYEQYF; CDR3nt: TGTGCCAGCAGCTCCCAAGGGGGCTTTATCTCCTACGAGCAGTACTTC
abundance: NA; j_gene: TRBJ1-1; d_gene: NA; v_gene: TRBV29-1; CDR3aa: CSGNTPGSGTEAFF; CDR3nt: TGCAGCGGTAACACCCCAGGGAGTGGAACTGAAGCTTTCTTT
abundance: NA; j_gene: TRBJ1-2; d_gene: NA; v_gene: TRBV27; CDR3aa: CASSFSGRHFYGYTF; CDR3nt: TGTGCCAGCAGTTTTTCTGGCAGGCACTTCTATGGCTACACCTTC
abundance: few; j_gene: TRBJ2-7; d_gene: NA; v_gene: TRBV7-9; CDR3aa: CASSLVAGAGEQYF; CDR3nt: TGTGCCAGCAGCTTAGTAGCAGGAGCGGGCGAGCAGTACTTC
abundance: NA; j_gene: TRBJ2-1; d_gene: TRBD1; v_gene: TRBV6-5; CDR3aa: CASSLGQGAFEQFF; CDR3nt: TGTGCCAGCAGTTTGGGACAGGGGGCTTTTGAGCAGTTCTTC
abundance: few; j_gene: TRBJ1-6; d_gene: NA; v_gene: TRBV4-3; CDR3aa: CASSHQTGWGINSPLHF; CDR3nt: TGCGCCAGCAGCCATCAGACAGGCTGGGGGATTAATTCACCCCTCCACTTT
abundance: few; j_gene: TRBJ2-1; d_gene: TRBD2; v_gene: TRBV7-2; CDR3aa: CASSQMRGGAYEQFF; CDR3nt: TGTGCCAGCAGCCAAATGCGCGGGGGGGCCTATGAGCAGTTCTTC
abundance: many; j_gene: TRBJ2-7; d_gene: NA; v_gene: TRBV6-5; CDR3aa: CASSYSGSSYEQYF; CDR3nt: TGTGCCAGCAGTTACTCCGGGAGCTCCTACGAGCAGTACTTC
abundance: many; j_gene: TRBJ1-1; d_gene: TRBD1; v_gene: TRBV12-3/TRBV12-4; CDR3aa: CASSPRDRVNTEAFF; CDR3nt: TGTGCCAGCAGTCCCCGGGACAGGGTCAACACTGAAGCTTTCTTT
abundance: NA; j_gene: TRBJ2-7; d_gene: TRBD2; v_gene: TRBV20-1; CDR3aa: CSARDGTSGRGEQYF; CDR3nt: TGCAGTGCTAGAGATGGGACTAGCGGGAGGGGCGAGCAGTACTTC
abundance: NA; j_gene: TRBJ1-5; d_gene: TRBD1; v_gene: TRBV4-2; CDR3aa: CASSQEEAGQGVGNQPQHF; CDR3nt: TGTGCCAGCAGCCAAGAGGAGGCGGGACAGGGGGTGGGCAATCAGCCCCAGCATTTT
abundance: NA; j_gene: TRBJ1-6; d_gene: TRBD1; v_gene: TRBV6-5; CDR3aa: CASSLRFRDRGSPLHF; CDR3nt: TGTGCCAGCAGTTTGAGATTCCGGGACAGGGGTTCACCCCTCCACTTT
abundance: NA; j_gene: TRBJ2-3; d_gene: NA; v_gene: TRBV12-3/TRBV12-4; CDR3aa: CASSFADERADTQYF; CDR3nt: TGTGCCAGCAGTTTCGCCGATGAGCGGGCAGATACGCAGTATTTT
abundance: NA; j_gene: TRBJ1-1; d_gene: NA; v_gene: TRBV6-2/TRBV6-3; CDR3aa: CASNMGLRVVGTEAFF; CDR3nt: TGTGCCAGCAACATGGGCCTTAGGGTTGTGGGCACTGAAGCTTTCTTT
abundance: NA; j_gene: TRBJ2-5; d_gene: TRBD1; v_gene: TRBV25-1; CDR3aa: CASSEYGQGGETQYF; CDR3nt: TGTGCCAGCAGTGAATATGGACAGGGAGGAGAGACCCAGTACTTC
abundance: few; j_gene: TRBJ1-2; d_gene: NA; v_gene: TRBV29-1; CDR3aa: CSAKSQGGGYTF; CDR3nt: TGCAGCGCCAAATCACAGGGAGGTGGCTACACCTTC
abundance: NA; j_gene: TRBJ2-1; d_gene: TRBD2; v_gene: TRBV4-2; CDR3aa: CASSQTGLVPYNEQFF; CDR3nt: TGTGCCAGCAGCCAAACGGGACTAGTTCCCTACAATGAGCAGTTCTTC
abundance: few; j_gene: TRBJ2-5; d_gene: NA; v_gene: TRBV9; CDR3aa: CASSVFGETQYF; CDR3nt: TGTGCCAGCAGCGTATTCGGGGAGACCCAGTACTTC
abundance: NA; j_gene: TRBJ1-2; d_gene: NA; v_gene: TRBV10-3; CDR3aa: CAISEPEYFYGYTF; CDR3nt: TGTGCCATCAGTGAGCCGGAGTATTTCTATGGCTACACCTTC
abundance: NA; j_gene: TRBJ1-4; d_gene: TRBD1; v_gene: TRBV28; CDR3aa: CASRRADRGNEKLFF; CDR3nt: TGTGCCAGCAGGCGCGCGGACAGGGGTAATGAAAAACTGTTTTTT
abundance: few; j_gene: TRBJ2-5; d_gene: NA; v_gene: TRBV20-1; CDR3aa: CSARPLEQETQYF; CDR3nt: TGCAGTGCTAGACCACTCGAGCAAGAGACCCAGTACTTC
abundance: NA; j_gene: TRBJ2-7; d_gene: NA; v_gene: TRBV12-3/TRBV12-4; CDR3aa: CASSLGQGLREQYF; CDR3nt: TGTGCCAGCAGTTTAGGGCAGGGCCTCCGCGAGCAGTACTTC
abundance: NA; j_gene: TRBJ1-1; d_gene: NA; v_gene: TRBV6-5; CDR3aa: CASSYGVQGNTEAFF; CDR3nt: TGTGCCAGCAGTTACGGAGTACAGGGGAACACTGAAGCTTTCTTT
abundance: few; j_gene: TRBJ2-1; d_gene: TRBD2; v_gene: TRBV7-2; CDR3aa: CASSAGLAGAYNEQFF; CDR3nt: TGTGCCAGCAGCGCGGGACTAGCGGGTGCCTACAATGAGCAGTTCTTC
abundance: few; j_gene: TRBJ2-2; d_gene: NA; v_gene: TRBV6-5; CDR3aa: CASTWRRDTGELFF; CDR3nt: TGTGCCAGCACTTGGAGAAGGGACACCGGGGAGCTGTTTTTT